This TCR beta chain was documented in a study of cytomegalovirus exposure and HLA in healthy donors (dated by TCRdb to 2017 to 2019). About the study as a whole: An earlier analysis of about 530 of the donors reported approximately 260 Gb of sequence data and 117 million unique TCR beta sequences obtained from about 200 million T cells. About 280 gigabases of sequencing data and approximately 92 million unique TCR sequences made up an early release that covered about 640 HLA-typed donors. The genetic ancestry cluster associated with self-reported Caucasian donors included about 84% of the 300 to 400 genotyped donors. The study was designed to test whether signatures of past pathogen exposure could be identified by cataloging public T cell receptors. The T cell repertoires of 550 to 850 subjects were profiled by immunosequencing and related to cytomegalovirus serostatus. Besides the first cohort of 500 to 700 subjects, a separate validation cohort made up of over 95 different subjects was used. To predict cytomegalovirus infection status, the study combined high-throughput TCR immunosequencing, statistical association of individual TCRs with disease status, and machine learning. A later analysis re-analyzed previously published TCR beta repertoires from roughly 630 donors and added high-resolution HLA genotyping to study TCR occurrence patterns. The later analysis used no new phenotypic data to find candidate immune exposures, relying instead on TCR beta sequences and their occurrence across donors. An earlier analysis of approximately 640 of the donors applied high-throughput TCR beta sequencing to assess whether each TCR beta V gene segment acted as functional or pseudogenic. Donor age, sex, ethnicity and CMV serostatus were compiled together with the repertoire data. A later genetic analysis took genome-wide SNP genotypes for about three fifths of the roughly 700 donors and used that subset as a discovery cohort. All discovery cohort repertoires had been generated using a single sequencing platform. Both class I and class II loci were covered by HLA typing, at four-digit resolution. Typing coverage varied by locus: roughly 629-640 donors for A, B, C, DRB1 and DQB1; roughly 500 for DQA1; about 600 for DPA1; roughly 450 for DPB1. About five DR-DQ haplotypes were handled as single units for association and clustering, since linkage in the cohort was strong. Among some 400 genotyped donors of the cohort, an average of around 240,000 unique TCR beta nucleotide sequences were sequenced per donor, around 18% of them non-productive. Overall results and qualifications from the work: Compared with the roughly 700-donor mean, donors in an Asian-associated ancestry cluster had fewer N-insertions in productive TCRs, according to a later genetic analysis. Immune exposure information for the cohort was limited to CMV serostatus. In both the original and validation cohorts, the classifier was reported to diagnose cytomegalovirus status with high specificity and sensitivity. A later analysis found that HLA-associated TCR beta chains were more clonally expanded and had lower generation probabilities than equally common non-associated chains. Several of the top co-occurrence clusters appeared to be linked to parvovirus B19, influenza, CMV and Epstein-Barr virus, according to a later analysis. A total of roughly 160 TCR beta chains were listed by the study as associated with cytomegalovirus. Three of the identified cytomegalovirus-associated TCR beta chains were confirmed in vitro to be specific for cytomegalovirus antigens. Some IMGT-functional V segments, including TRBV6-2 and TRBV6-3, could not be distinguished by the 87-base-pair reads and were therefore excluded. Correlated functional status among segregating V segments might reflect linkage disequilibrium, but an unknown experimental factor could not be ruled out. Approximately 16 rarely observed V segments, including chromosome 9 orphons, were excluded from the earlier analysis of almost 600 of the donors because counts were too low. Because HLA typing was missing for some donors at each locus, association tests included only the typed subset. A cluster of highly shared sequence variants was judged likely to represent a technical artifact of the sequencing pipeline. Presence/absence analyses assumed roughly uniform sequencing depth across donors, an assumption that may not hold. The cohort was sequenced for TCR beta chains only, and without alpha or paired-chain data the features that could be detected were limited. In a later analysis, over 15,000 TCR beta sequences were associated with specific HLA alleles at a false discovery rate of 0.05. An earlier analysis of around 500 of the donors showed that most TCR beta V segments appeared in productive rearrangements either about 87% or about 30% of the time, which broadly matched IMGT annotations. In a later genetic analysis, a missense DCLRE1C variant was associated with V-gene and J-gene trimming of TCR beta chains, and the association was replicated in an independent cohort. A further reported finding was that TCR beta sequences accurately predicted the HLA-A and HLA-B alleles for most subjects in the first cohort. Strong co-occurrence of HLA alleles, especially DR and DQ, made assigning TCR associations to individual alleles difficult. A later analysis found that TCR association rates varied across HLA loci, with DRB1 alleles showing the most associated TCRs and HLA-C alleles the fewest. According to a later analysis, most CMV-associated TCR beta chains appeared to be HLA-restricted, and the HLA associations seemed to be driven largely by CMV exposure. According to the authors, the approach could potentially be generalized to other disease states and immunological phenotypes. Across donors, most TCR sequences were observed very rarely, whereas some public TCRs were present in many individuals.

Worth noting for this clone: What this receptor recognizes is not known. No base-level quality is on record; no much larger clone is a single base apart.

Reading the germline V gene gives CDR1 LGHNA and CDR2 YNFKEQ. The CDR3 runs 16 amino acids, cysteine and phenylalanine included. The sequence is cut down to CDR3 DNA, 48 bases in frame from base 1. V lost 3 bases and J lost 4 bases, and the count of bases not matched to a germline gene is 8. The method was the immunoSEQ multiplex PCR assay. The multiplex PCR relied on a mix of 60 forward primers for TCR Vbeta segments and 13 reverse primers for TCR Jbeta segments. Amplification of the CDR3 region of rearranged TCR beta genes was performed with a multiplex PCR assay on genomic DNA. The amplified TCR beta libraries were sequenced on the Illumina HiSeq System as 87-base-pair reads. From the authors' description of their analysis: A later analysis tallied 75 million to 95 million unique TCR beta chains across the 666 repertoires, and approximately 12 million of those chains were shared by two or more donors. Raw reads were error-corrected and collapsed into unique sequences by a nearest-neighbor algorithm in which closely related sequences were merged to remove PCR and sequencing errors. Alignment of CDR3 sequences to IMGT reference sequences was used to assign V, D and J gene segments. For a sequence to be retained, at least a six-nucleotide match to both a V gene segment and a J gene segment was required. Rearrangements were classified as productive when the CDR3 lacked stop codons and remained in frame with V and J, and all other rearrangements were classified as non-productive. CDR3 was defined according to IMGT convention as the region running from the second conserved V-encoded cysteine to the conserved J-encoded phenylalanine. The earlier analysis of 500 to 650 of the donors excluded any sequence lacking an unambiguous match to a single V gene segment. An earlier analysis of several hundred of the donors called V segments functional above 56.7% productive rearrangements and segregating when the between-donor standard deviation exceeded 5%. A statistical classification framework was built for diagnosing cytomegalovirus status from the catalog of TCR beta chain sequences. In a later analysis, TCR nucleotide sequences were compared against IMGT/GENE-DB human TR gene sequences so that V and J genes could be assigned. The TCRdist pipeline was used in a later analysis to assign CDR3 sequences and most-parsimonious VDJ recombination scenarios. In a later analysis, each TCR beta chain was defined by its CDR3 amino acid sequence together with its V-gene family, and reads without a unique V-gene family were excluded. To address suspected cross-contamination and a sequencing artifact, a later analysis removed 592 highly shared, low-generation-probability nucleotide sequences. In a later analysis, a clonal expansion index was calculated for each public chain from normalized within-repertoire ranks of inferred template counts. In a later analysis, generation probabilities were computed with a VDJ recombination model fitted to out-of-frame rearrangements, and the resulting probabilities were checked against IGoR. A later analysis scored TCR-TCR, TCR-HLA and TCR-CMV co-occurrence with hypergeometric tests, applying a repertoire-size bias correction to TCR pairs. A later analysis estimated false discovery rates by permuting HLA or CMV assignments 20 times. In a later analysis, co-occurring TCRs were grouped using DBSCAN, with TCRdist sequence similarity added in when clustering inside HLA-allele-positive subsets. Repertoires with fewer than 30,000 or more than 120,000 public chains were left out of co-occurrence clustering, as were several repertoires with anomalous nucleotide sharing. TCRdb took this table from immuneACCESS and kept in-frame rearrangements with V and J called. Such tables lack part of the clones; where checked against another copy, unresolved V genes explain under half of the gap, and the rest is unexplained. The DNA gave D and trimming, while V, J and clone size come from that table. Recorded for this sample are 100,000 to 150,000 clones; 80% of them occurred a single time. The ten largest account for around 3.6% of the sample.

In total, approximately 610 healthy bone marrow donors made up the cohort. At the time of sampling, all cohort members were nominally healthy, though unrecorded immune exposures were likely present. The donor tested CMV seronegative, placing the donor among the roughly 400 seronegative members of the cohort. Each donor provided a peripheral blood sample, and peripheral blood mononuclear cells were used for TCR beta sequencing. Genomic DNA was extracted from the blood cell samples with the Qiagen DNeasy Blood Extraction Kit. Sequencing input: PBMCs. The rearranged chain carries TRBV4-2 and TRBJ2-3, and 9 junction bases match TRBD1. The receptor comes from a woman in her thirties or forties in good health and CMV-seronegative. CDR3 protein: CASSQDPGQGPDTQYF. The sequence in DNA is TGTGCCAGCAGCCAGGACCCGGGACAGGGACCAGATACGCAGTATTTT.